The clone carrying this T cell receptor beta chain was seen more than once but under ten times. Some clones are missing from TCRdb's copy, which holds only in-frame ones; the method was immunoSEQ multiplex PCR. The sample includes about 180,000 clones, about nine tenths of them seen just once. Per the germline V gene, CDR1 is SGHTA and CDR2 is FQGNSA. This CDR3 region has 14 residues. Trimming took 2 bases from V and 7 from J; bases not matched to a gene: 8. The entry originates in a study of blood T cell repertoires in COVID-19. The sequencing sample was made of peripheral blood. The chain recombines TRBV7-2 with TRBJ2-7; TRBD2 agrees at 7 bases. The clonotype was recovered from a woman aged 25 to 45 with acute or convalescent COVID-19. CDR3 sequence: CASSLMGEGREQYF. The CDR3 DNA follows: TGTGCCAGCAGCTTAATGGGGGAGGGCCGGGAGCAGTACTTC.